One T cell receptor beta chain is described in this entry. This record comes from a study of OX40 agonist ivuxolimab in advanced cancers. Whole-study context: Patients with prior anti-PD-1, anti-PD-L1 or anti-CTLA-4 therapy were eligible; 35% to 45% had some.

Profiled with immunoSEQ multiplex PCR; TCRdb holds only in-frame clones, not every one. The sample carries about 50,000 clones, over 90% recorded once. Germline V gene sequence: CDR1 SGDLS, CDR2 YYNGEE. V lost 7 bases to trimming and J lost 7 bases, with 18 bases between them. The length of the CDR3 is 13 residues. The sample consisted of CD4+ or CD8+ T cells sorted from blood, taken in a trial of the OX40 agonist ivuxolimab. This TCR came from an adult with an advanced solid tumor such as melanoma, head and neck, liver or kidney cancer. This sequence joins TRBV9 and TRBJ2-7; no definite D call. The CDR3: CASAEGYYSEQYF. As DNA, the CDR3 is TGTGCCAGCGCAGAAGGATACTACTCGGAGCAGTACTTC.